The 2 T cell receptor beta chains given below trace back to one sample, sequenced in a study of memory CD4+ T cells and cytomegalovirus serostatus. Data came from immunoSEQ multiplex PCR; TCRdb stores just in-frame clones and leaves some out. The sample lists around 50,000 clones; 81% were seen once. The sort gate was single viable CD3+CD4+CD8-CD45RO+ cells for memory CD4+ T cells. The material sequenced was memory CD4+ T cells from blood. Receptor source: an adult in good health and CMV-seronegative.

The rearrangement joins TRBV9 to TRBJ1-3; no firm D call. Germline V CDR1 and CDR2: SGDLS, YYNGEE. This CDR3 has 11 amino acids. V was shortened by 6 bases and J by 3 bases, with 4 bases between the two germline ends. The DNA for the CDR3 is TGTGCCAGCACCAGTGGAAACACCATATATTTT. Translation gives CASTSGNTIYF. Drawing the rest from reference TRBV9 and TRBJ1-3, the complete variable domain is DSGVTQTPKHLITATGQRVTLRCSPRSGDLSVYWYQQSLDQGLQFLIQYYNGEERAKGNILERFSAQQFPDLHSELNLSSLELGDSALYFCASTSGNTIYFGEGSWLTVV.

The gene calls are TRBV19 and TRBJ2-3, with 7 bases matching TRBD2. The CDR3 consists of 14 residues. Looked up from germline, CDR1 is LNHDA and CDR2 is SQIVND (reference sequence). V lost 4 bases and J lost 2; bases outside the gene matches: 3. For the CDR3, the DNA is TGTGCCAGTAGTACAGCGGGAACCACAGATACGCAGTATTTT. It codes for CASSTAGTTDTQYF. Variable domain in full (rest from reference TRBV19 and TRBJ2-3): DGGITQSPKYLFRKEGQNVTLSCEQNLNHDAMYWYRQDPGQGLRLIYYSQIVNDFQKGDIAEGYSVSREKKESFPLTVTSAQKNPTAFYLCASSTAGTTDTQYFGPGTRLTVL.